Listed below are T cell receptor beta chains from one sample, sequenced in a study of STAT3 mutations in large granular lymphocyte leukemia. Repertoires were generated with immunoSEQ multiplex PCR, while TCRdb's copy carries only in-frame clones and drops some. Counted here are roughly 11,000 clones, roughly 87% occurring once; the ten biggest clones make up roughly nine tenths. The sample taken for sequencing was peripheral blood mononuclear cells. These receptors all stem from a man older than 75 with T-cell large granular lymphocyte leukemia. Some clones in this sample may be carry-over from other donors' samples. The CDR3 runs from the conserved cysteine through the conserved F or W. A D gene is named only where the DNA matches it firmly. A clone size is listed for some rows: how often the clone was seen (once, few, many), or a class if it is expanded.

- TRBJ2-3 few TRBV18 TGTGCCAGCTCACCATTGGGAGGGGGGGCCTCATCAGATACGCAGTATTTT CASSPLGGGASSDTQYF
- TRBJ1-5 - TRBV19 TGTGCCAGTAGTATTTTCTCGGGGGACAATAGCAATCAGCCCCAGCATTTT CASSIFSGDNSNQPQHF
- TRBJ2-1 - TRBV7-9 TGTGCCAGCAGCTTGGAAGGGGGGTACAATGAGCAGTTCTTC CASSLEGGYNEQFF
- TRBJ1-1 once TRBV7-9 TGTGCCAGCAGCCCTAAACAGAGAGTAAACACTGAAGCTTTCTTT CASSPKQRVNTEAFF
- TRBJ1-6 - TRBV30 TGTGCCTGGAATCCGAGCAGAAATTCACCCCTCCACTTT CAWNPSRNSPLHF
- TRBJ1-5 - TRBV11-2 TGTGCCAGCAGCTTAGATCTCCCGGGCCAGCCCCAGCATTTT CASSLDLPGQPQHF
- TRBJ1-1 - TRBV5-1 TGCGCCAGCAGCGCGGACGACCCGGGGAACACTGAAGCTTTCTTT CASSADDPGNTEAFF
- TRBJ1-6 - TRBV6-5 TGTGCCAGCAGTTACAGCGCTCGAGAGGATTCACCCCTCCACTTT CASSYSAREDSPLHF
- TRBJ1-3 - TRBV6-6 TGTGCCAGCAGTTACCTTCTGAATCCTGGAAACACCATATATTTT CASSYLLNPGNTIYF
- TRBJ1-6 - TRBV11-1 TGTGCCAGCAGCTTGGGAGGTGTGAATAATTCACCCCTCCACTTT CASSLGGVNNSPLHF
- TRBJ2-5 - TRBV18 TGTGCCAGCTCACAACTACGGAACCAAGAGACCCAGTACTTC CASSQLRNQETQYF
TRBD2 TRBJ2-1 few TRBV19 TGTGCCAGTAGTGTAGCGGGGGGGCTGGTTGAGCAGTTCTTC CASSVAGGLVEQFF
- TRBJ2-6 - TRBV11-2 TGTGCCAGCAGATTCTCTGGGGCCAACGTCCTGACTTTC CASRFSGANVLTF
- TRBJ2-7 - TRBV5-4 TGTGCCAGCAGCCAAGAAAGGGGGGAGCAGTACTTC CASSQERGEQYF
TRBD1 TRBJ2-7 - TRBV6-6 TGTGCCAGCAGTCTCACCGGGACAGGGGTCCCAGTGCAGTACTTC CASSLTGTGVPVQYF
- TRBJ2-5 - TRBV4-3 TGCGCCAGCAGCCAAGAACTGGGTAGGCAAGAGACCCAGTACTTC CASSQELGRQETQYF
- TRBJ1-6 - TRBV28 TGTGCCAGCAACGGGGTGAAATCACCCCTCCACTTT CASNGVKSPLHF
TRBD1 TRBJ2-1 - TRBV7-7 TGTGCTAGCAGCTTAGGGGACAGTTTGAACAATGAGCAGTTCTTC CASSLGDSLNNEQFF
- TRBJ2-7 once TRBV13 TGTGCCAGCAGCCCTGGTTCGGGATACGAGCAGTACTTC CASSPGSGYEQYF
- TRBJ1-1 once TRBV12-5 TGTGCTAGTGGTTTGGTAATTTCACCGCGAGCCGCTGAAGCTTTCTTT CASGLVISPRAAEAFF
TRBD2 TRBJ2-2 - TRBV15 TGTGCCACCGCCTGGCTAGCGGGGGGCCGGAGGGCCGGGGAGCTGTTTTTT CATAWLAGGRRAGELFF
- TRBJ1-2 once TRBV6-6 TGTGCCAGCAGTTACTCCGAGGGGATTGATAACTATGGCTACACCTTC CASSYSEGIDNYGYTF
- TRBJ2-3 - TRBV5-4 TGTGCCAGCAGCTTTGCGGGTGATACGCAGTATTTT CASSFAGDTQYF
- TRBJ1-1 - TRBV28 TGTGCCAGCAGTTCCAGGGTGGGCACTGAAGCTTTCTTT CASSSRVGTEAFF
- TRBJ2-3 - TRBV28 TGTGCCAGCAATTCAGTCGGCGATACGCAGTATTTT CASNSVGDTQYF
TRBD1 TRBJ2-7 - TRBV6-5 TGTGCCAGCAGTCAACGGACAGGGTGGTACGAGCAGTACTTC CASSQRTGWYEQYF
- TRBJ1-3 few TRBV7-9 TGTGCCAGCAGCATTTATAAAGGTTACCCTTCGGGAAACACCATATATTTT CASSIYKGYPSGNTIYF
- TRBJ1-6 - TRBV7-8 TGTGCCAGCAGCCCCGCCCGGGGTTCACCCCTCCACTTT CASSPARGSPLHF
- TRBJ1-2 - TRBV18 TGTGCCAGCTCCGGGGGGGGAATCTATGGCTACACCTTC CASSGGGIYGYTF
- TRBJ1-4 - TRBV5-1 TGCGCCAGCAGCTTGAGGGGAGTCGAAAAACTGTTTTTT CASSLRGVEKLFF
- TRBJ2-7 - TRBV10-3 TGTGCCATCAGTCCACAGCGAGGCCCGACGGCCTACGAGCAGTACTTC CAISPQRGPTAYEQYF
- TRBJ1-2 - TRBV19 TGTGCCAGTAGGGGCCACAGGAACTATGGCTACACCTTC CASRGHRNYGYTF
TRBD1 TRBJ1-2 - TRBV18 TGTGCCAGCTCACCACCGATCGGACAGGGAGGAAGCTACACCTTC CASSPPIGQGGSYTF
TRBD2 TRBJ2-2 once TRBV19 TGTGCCAGTAGACGGACTAGCGGATATAGGACCGGGGAGCTGTTTTTT CASRRTSGYRTGELFF
TRBD1 TRBJ2-5 - TRBV5-4 TGTGCCAGCAGCTTAACCGGGACAGGGGTAGAGACCCAGTACTTC CASSLTGTGVETQYF
TRBD1 TRBJ2-7 - TRBV18 TGTGCCAGCTCACAGACAGGGCTACCCTACGAGCAGTACTTC CASSQTGLPYEQYF
TRBD2 TRBJ2-1 - TRBV5-4 TGTGCCAGCAGCTTGCGAAGCGGGGGGATGACCTACAATGAGCAGTTCTTC CASSLRSGGMTYNEQFF
- TRBJ1-5 few TRBV27 TGTGCCAGCAGCCGGGGGGGGGAGCCCCAGCATTTT CASSRGGEPQHF
- TRBJ2-7 - TRBV28 TGTGCCAGCAGTTTCCGGCAGGGGGGTCGGGGTGAGCAGTACTTC CASSFRQGGRGEQYF
TRBD1 TRBJ1-6 - TRBV5-1 TGCGCCAGCAGCCATAGGACAGGGGGCTCCTATAATTCACCCCTCCACTTT CASSHRTGGSYNSPLHF
TRBD2 TRBJ2-1 - TRBV5-5 TGTGCCAGCAGCCCGGGCCAGGGAGGGAATGAGCAGTTCTTC CASSPGQGGNEQFF
- TRBJ2-5 - TRBV30 TGTGCCTGGATGCGGGACCCTCAACTTTCGGAGACCCAGTACTTC CAWMRDPQLSETQYF
TRBD2 TRBJ2-3 - TRBV7-8 TGTGCCAGCAGCTTAGGGGGGGCTAGCGGGGGCACAGATACGCAGTATTTT CASSLGGASGGTDTQYF